The clone carrying this TCR beta chain was observed once. Its antigen is unknown. These data are taken from a study of molecular identifiers for immune sequencing clone quantification. For bulk TCR libraries, previously described methods and listed TCR primers were used. One entry per CDR3 protein results from TCRdb running MiXCR on the PCR reads. The data show more than 250,000 distinct CDR3 sequences, roughly 23% seen once. Trimming took off 5 bases at V and 7 bases at J, with 14 bases between the two ends. This CDR3 has 14 amino acids. The germline CDR1 and CDR2 sequences are KGHDR and SFDVKD. Study-level findings and limits: It was shown that clones above 20 RNA copies held over 97% of effector molecules, but under 1% in naive cells.

Sequencing libraries of naive CD8 cells derived from approximately 20,000 to 1,000,000 sorted cells with 10%, 30% or 50% RNA. A CD8+CD4-CCR7+CD45RA+ phenotype served as the sorting definition for naive CD8 T cells. This TCR derives from a human donor in good health. Some libraries in this study had Jurkat cell RNA spiked in. The chain uses TRBV24-1 and TRBJ2-1; D perhaps matches TRBD2 (6 bases). The sequenced material came from naive CD8+ T cells from blood, with Jurkat cell RNA spiked in. The sample's subset: FACS-sorted CD8+CD4-CCR7+CD45RA+ naive T cells. This chain's CDR3 is CATSALEGVNEQFF. Here the CDR3 DNA reads TGTGCCACCAGTGCTCTGGAGGGCGTAAATGAGCAGTTCTTC.